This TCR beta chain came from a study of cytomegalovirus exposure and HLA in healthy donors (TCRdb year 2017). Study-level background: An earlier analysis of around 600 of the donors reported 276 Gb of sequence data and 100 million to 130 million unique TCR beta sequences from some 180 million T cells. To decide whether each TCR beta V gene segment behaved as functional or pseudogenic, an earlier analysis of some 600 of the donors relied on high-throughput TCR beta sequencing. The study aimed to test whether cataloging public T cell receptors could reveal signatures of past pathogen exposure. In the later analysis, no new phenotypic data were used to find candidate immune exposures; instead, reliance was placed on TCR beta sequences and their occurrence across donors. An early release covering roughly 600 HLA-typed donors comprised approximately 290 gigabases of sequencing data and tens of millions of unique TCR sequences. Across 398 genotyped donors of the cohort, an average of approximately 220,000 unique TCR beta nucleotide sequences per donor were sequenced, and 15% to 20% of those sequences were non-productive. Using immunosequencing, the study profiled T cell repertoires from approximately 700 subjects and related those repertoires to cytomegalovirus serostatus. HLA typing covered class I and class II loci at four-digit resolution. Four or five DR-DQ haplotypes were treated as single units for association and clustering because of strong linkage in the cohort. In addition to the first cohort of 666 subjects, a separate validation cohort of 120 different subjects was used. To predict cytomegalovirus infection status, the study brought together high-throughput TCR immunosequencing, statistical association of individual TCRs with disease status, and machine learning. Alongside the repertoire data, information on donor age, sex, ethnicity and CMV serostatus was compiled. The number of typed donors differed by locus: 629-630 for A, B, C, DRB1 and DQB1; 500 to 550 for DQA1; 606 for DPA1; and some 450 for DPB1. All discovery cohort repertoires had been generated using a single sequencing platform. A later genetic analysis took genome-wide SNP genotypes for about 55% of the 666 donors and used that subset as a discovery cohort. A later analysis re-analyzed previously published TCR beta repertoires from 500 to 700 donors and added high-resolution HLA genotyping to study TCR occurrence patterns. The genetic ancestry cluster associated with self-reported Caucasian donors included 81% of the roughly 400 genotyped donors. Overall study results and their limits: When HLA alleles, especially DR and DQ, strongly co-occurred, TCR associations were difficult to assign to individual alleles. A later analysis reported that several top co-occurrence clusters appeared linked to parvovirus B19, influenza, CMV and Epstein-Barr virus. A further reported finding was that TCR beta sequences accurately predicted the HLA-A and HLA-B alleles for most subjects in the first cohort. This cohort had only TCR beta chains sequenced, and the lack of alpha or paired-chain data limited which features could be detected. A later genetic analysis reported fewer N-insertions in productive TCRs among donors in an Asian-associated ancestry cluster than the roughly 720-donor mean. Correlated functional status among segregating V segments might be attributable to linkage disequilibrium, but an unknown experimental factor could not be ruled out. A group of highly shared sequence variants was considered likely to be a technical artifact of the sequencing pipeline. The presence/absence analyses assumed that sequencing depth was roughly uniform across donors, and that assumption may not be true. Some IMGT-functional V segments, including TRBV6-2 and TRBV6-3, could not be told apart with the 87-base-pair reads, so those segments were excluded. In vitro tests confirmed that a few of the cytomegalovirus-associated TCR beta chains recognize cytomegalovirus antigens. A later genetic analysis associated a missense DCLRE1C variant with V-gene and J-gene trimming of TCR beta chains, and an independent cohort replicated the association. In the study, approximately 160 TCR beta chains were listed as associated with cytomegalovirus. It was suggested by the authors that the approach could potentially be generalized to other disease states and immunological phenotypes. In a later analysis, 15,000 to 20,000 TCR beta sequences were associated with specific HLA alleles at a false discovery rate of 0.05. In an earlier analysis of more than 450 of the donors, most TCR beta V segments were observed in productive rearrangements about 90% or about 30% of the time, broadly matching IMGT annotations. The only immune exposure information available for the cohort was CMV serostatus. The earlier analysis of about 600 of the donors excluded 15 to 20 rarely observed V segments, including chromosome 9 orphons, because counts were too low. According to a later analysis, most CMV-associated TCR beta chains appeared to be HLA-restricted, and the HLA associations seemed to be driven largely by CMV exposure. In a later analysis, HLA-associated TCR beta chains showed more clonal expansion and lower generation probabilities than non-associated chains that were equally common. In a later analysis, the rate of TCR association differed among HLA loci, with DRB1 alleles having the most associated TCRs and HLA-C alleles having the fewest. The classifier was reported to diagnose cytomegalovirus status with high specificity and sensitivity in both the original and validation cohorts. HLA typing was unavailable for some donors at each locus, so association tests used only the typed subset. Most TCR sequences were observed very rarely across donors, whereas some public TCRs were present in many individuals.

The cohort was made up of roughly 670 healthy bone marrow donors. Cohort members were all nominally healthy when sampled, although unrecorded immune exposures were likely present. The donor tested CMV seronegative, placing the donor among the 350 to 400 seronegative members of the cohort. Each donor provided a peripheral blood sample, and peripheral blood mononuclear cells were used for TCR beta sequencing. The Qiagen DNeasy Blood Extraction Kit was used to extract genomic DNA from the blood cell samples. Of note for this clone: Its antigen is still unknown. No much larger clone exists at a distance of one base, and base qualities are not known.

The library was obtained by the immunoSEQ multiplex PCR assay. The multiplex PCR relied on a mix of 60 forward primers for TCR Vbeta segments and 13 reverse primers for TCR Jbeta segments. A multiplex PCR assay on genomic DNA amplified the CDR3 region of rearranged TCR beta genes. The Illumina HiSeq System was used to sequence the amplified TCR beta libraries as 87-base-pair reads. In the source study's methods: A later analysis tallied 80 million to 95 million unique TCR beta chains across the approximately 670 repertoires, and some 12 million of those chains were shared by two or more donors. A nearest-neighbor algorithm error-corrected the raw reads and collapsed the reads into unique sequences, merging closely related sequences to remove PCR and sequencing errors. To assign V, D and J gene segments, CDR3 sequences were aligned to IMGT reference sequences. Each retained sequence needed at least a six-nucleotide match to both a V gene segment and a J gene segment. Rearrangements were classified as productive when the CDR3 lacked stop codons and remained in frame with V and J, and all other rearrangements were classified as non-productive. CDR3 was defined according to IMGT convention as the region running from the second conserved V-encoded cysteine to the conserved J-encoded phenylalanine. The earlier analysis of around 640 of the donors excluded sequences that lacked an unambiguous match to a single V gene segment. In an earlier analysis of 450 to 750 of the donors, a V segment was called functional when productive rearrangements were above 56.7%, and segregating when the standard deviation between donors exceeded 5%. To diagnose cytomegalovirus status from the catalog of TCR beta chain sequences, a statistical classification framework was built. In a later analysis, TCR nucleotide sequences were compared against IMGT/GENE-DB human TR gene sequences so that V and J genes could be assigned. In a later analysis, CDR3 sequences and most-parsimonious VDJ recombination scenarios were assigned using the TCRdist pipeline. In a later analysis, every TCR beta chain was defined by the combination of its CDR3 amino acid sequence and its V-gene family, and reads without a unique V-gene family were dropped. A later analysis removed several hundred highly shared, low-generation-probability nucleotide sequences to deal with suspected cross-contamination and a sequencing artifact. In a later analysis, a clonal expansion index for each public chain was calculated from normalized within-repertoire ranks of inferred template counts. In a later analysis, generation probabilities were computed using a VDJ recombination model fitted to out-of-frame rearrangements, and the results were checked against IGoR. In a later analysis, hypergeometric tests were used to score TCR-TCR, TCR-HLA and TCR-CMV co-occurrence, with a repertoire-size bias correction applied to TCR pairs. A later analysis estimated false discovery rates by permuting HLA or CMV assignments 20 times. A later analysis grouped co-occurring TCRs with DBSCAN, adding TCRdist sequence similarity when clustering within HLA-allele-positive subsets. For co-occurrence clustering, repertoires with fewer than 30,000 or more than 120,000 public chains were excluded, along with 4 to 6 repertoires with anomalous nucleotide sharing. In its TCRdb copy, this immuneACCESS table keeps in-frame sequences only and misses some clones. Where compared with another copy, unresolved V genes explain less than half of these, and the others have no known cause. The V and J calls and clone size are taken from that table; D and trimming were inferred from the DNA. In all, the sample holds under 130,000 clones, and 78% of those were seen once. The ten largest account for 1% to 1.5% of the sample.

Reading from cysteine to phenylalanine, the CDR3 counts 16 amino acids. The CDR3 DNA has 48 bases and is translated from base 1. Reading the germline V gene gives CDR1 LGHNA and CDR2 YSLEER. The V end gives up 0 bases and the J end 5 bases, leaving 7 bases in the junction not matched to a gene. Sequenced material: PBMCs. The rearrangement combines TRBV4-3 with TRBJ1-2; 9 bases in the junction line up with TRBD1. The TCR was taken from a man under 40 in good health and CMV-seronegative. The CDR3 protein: CASSQDRTGALYGYTF. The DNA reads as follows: TGCGCCAGCAGCCAAGACCGGACAGGGGCCTTATATGGCTACACCTTC.